This record concerns one T cell receptor beta chain sequence. The source of the sample is a study of T cell changes during pregnancy in multiple sclerosis. Generated by immunoSEQ multiplex PCR, the TCRdb table keeps only in-frame clones and is missing some. The sample has about 80,000 clones, 92% seen once. The CDR3 is made up of 14 amino acids. CDR1 is MDHEN, CDR2 SYDVKM, per germline. Trimming shortened V by 8 bases and J by 0 bases, and 10 bases separated the two germline ends. The chain links TRBV28 to TRBJ2-2; D is uncertain. This receptor was taken from a female donor with multiple sclerosis, enrolled in a pregnancy study. The input for sequencing was peripheral blood, taken before pregnancy. The CDR3 sequence is CASGSVANTGELFF. The CDR3 DNA reads as TGTGCCAGCGGCAGCGTAGCGAACACCGGGGAGCTGTTTTTT.